This entry lists 20 T cell receptor beta chains sequenced from one sample in a study of blood T cells in healthy people across ages. A sample-barcoded 5' primer and a J-beta primer mix were used in a second PCR of roughly 7 to 11 cycles. TCRdb passed the 5' RACE reads through MiXCR, listing each CDR3 protein once. This sample yields about 1.4 million distinct CDR3 sequences, of which 59% are seen a single time; 6.5% to 8.5% belongs to the top ten. Sequencing input: blood. These receptors originate from a man aged 18 to 29 in good health.

The V and J genes are TRBV7-2 and TRBJ2-1; 7 bases match TRBD2. The germline V gene has CDR1 SGHTA and CDR2 FQGNSA. The J segment lost 1 base and the V segment lost 1 base, leaving 7 bases of the junction unmatched. The CDR3 covers 17 residues. The CDR3 sequence: CASSLEFGRGSYNEQFF. Here the CDR3 DNA reads TGTGCCAGCAGCTTAGAGTTTGGGCGGGGGTCCTACAATGAGCAGTTCTTC.

This rearrangement joins TRBV20-1 to TRBJ2-3; D unclear. Germline assignment: CDR1 DFQATT and CDR2 SNEGSKA (reference sequence). V lost 3 bases and J lost 0, with 16 bases in between. The CDR3 contains 16 residues. This CDR3 reads CSASDHPGFSTDTQYF. CDR3 nucleotides: TGCAGTGCTAGCGACCACCCGGGCTTTAGCACAGATACGCAGTATTTT.

V usage is TRBV3-1 and J usage is TRBJ1-1; D is uncertain. The CDR3 is 14 amino acids. Trimming removed 4 bases from V and 6 bases from J, with 15 bases in between. Germline lookup yields CDR1 LGHDT and CDR2 YNNKEL (reference sequence). The DNA for the CDR3 is TGTGCCAGCAGCCGCGGTCTCCTTGTCGCTGAAGCTTTCTTT. Its translation is CASSRGLLVAEAFF.

Remarks on this clonotype: At one end the junction does not follow the germline gene, possibly because of a read error. The rearrangement links TRBV4-1 to TRBJ1-5; no definite D call. The CDR3 has 15 amino acids. CDR1 is MGHRA, CDR2 YSYEKL, per germline. DNA of the CDR3: TGTGCCAGCAGCCAAGGTGGAAGCGGCAATCAGCCCCAGCATTTT. It specifies CASSQGGSGNQPQHF.

This clonotype has just a few counts. V and J are TRBV2 and TRBJ2-4; D remains unclear. TRBJ2-7 explains the end of the DNA better; the J call may be wrong. Per the germline V gene, CDR1 is SNHLY and CDR2 is FYNNEI. CDR3 size: 14 residues. CDR3 DNA sequence: TGTGCCAGCAGTGAGGTCCAGCCTCTCTACGAGCAGTACTTC. Its translation: CASSEVQPLYEQYF.

The chain couples TRBV28 to TRBJ1-2; D possibly corresponds to TRBD1 (6 bases). Trimming left V 3 bases short and J 7 bases short, with 15 bases between. Germline CDR1 and CDR2: MDHEN and SYDVKM. CDR3 length: 14 residues. The CDR3 region is CASSLGGSHRGYTF. The CDR3 bases are TGTGCCAGCAGTTTGGGGGGCTCCCACCGTGGCTACACCTTC.

This clonotype was observed a handful of times. The gene calls are TRBV20-1 and TRBJ2-7; 7 nucleotides align to TRBD1. In germline, CDR1 is DFQATT, CDR2 SNEGSKA (reference sequence). The CDR3 covers 13 residues. V lost 7 bases to trimming and J lost 0 bases; unmatched junction nucleotides: 6. The CDR3 nucleotides read TGCAGTGTCGGGACAGAGTCCTCCTACGAGCAGTACTTC. This translates into CSVGTESSYEQYF.

This clonotype was observed a handful of times. V usage is TRBV25-1 and J usage is TRBJ2-7; no reliable D call. Trimming took 2 bases from V and 2 from J, leaving 7 bases between them. Germline V gene data show CDR1 as MGHDK and CDR2 as SYGVNS. This CDR3 contains 13 residues. The CDR3 nucleotides read TGTGCCAGCAGTGAAACTCTAGCCTACGAGCAGTACTTC. Its translation is CASSETLAYEQYF.

This clonotype was counted a few times. This chain joins TRBV7-2 and TRBJ2-3; TRBD2 aligns across 11 bases. CDR1 SGHTA and CDR2 FQGNSA come from the germline V gene. This CDR3 comprises 13 residues. V trimming: 3 bases; J trimming: 13 bases; junction bases outside the gene matches: 6. CDR3 amino acids: CASSLEVAGGKYF. CDR3 sequence (DNA): TGTGCCAGCAGCTTGGAGGTAGCGGGGGGGAAGTATTTT.

The chain employs TRBV29-1 and TRBJ1-1, with D hard to call. This CDR3 is built from 11 residues. Germline V gives CDR1 SQVTM, CDR2 ANQGSEA. Trimming cost V 7 bases and J 4 bases, with 10 bases left between them. The CDR3 here is CSAAGFTEAFF. The CDR3 nucleotides are TGCAGCGCAGCGGGGTTCACTGAAGCTTTCTTT.

The chain links TRBV4-1 to TRBJ1-1, with a tentative D call TRBD1 (5 bases). CDR1 and CDR2 from the germline V gene are MGHRA and YSYEKL. V dropped 1 base and J dropped 2 bases, with 11 bases sitting between them. This CDR3 contains 15 residues. The CDR3 loop is CASSQGDRVNTEAFF. The CDR3 region has the DNA TGCGCCAGCAGCCAAGGCGACAGAGTTAACACTGAAGCTTTCTTT.

This chain uses TRBV5-1 with TRBJ1-4, with TRBD1 as a possible D gene (5 bases). The CDR3 totals 17 residues. The V gene's germline CDR1 is SGHRS and CDR2 YFSETQ. V lost 4 bases, J lost 2 bases, and 18 bases lay in between. The DNA of the CDR3 is TGCGCCAGCAGCCCTGGGACTCTTATCAGCACTAATGAAAAACTGTTTTTT. Its protein product is CASSPGTLISTNEKLFF.

This chain links TRBV24-1 with TRBJ2-1; 9 bases are a match to TRBD2. There are 15 residues in the CDR3. Trimming at V came to 4 bases and at J to 7 bases, leaving 7 bases not matched to a gene. The germline CDR1 and CDR2 sequences are KGHDR and SFDVKD. CDR3 nucleotides: TGTGCCACCAGTGAAACTAGCGGGTCAGGTAATGAGCAGTTCTTC. It translates to CATSETSGSGNEQFF.

This rearrangement joins TRBV28 to TRBJ2-7; TRBD1 aligns across 9 bases. With 7 bases clipped from V and 3 bases from J, the junction kept 16 bases outside the gene matches. The germline CDR1 and CDR2 sequences are MDHEN and SYDVKM. This CDR3 has 17 residues. The CDR3 reads CASKGDRVPLSFYEQYF. The CDR3 DNA sequence: TGTGCCAGCAAAGGGGACAGGGTTCCCCTTAGCTTCTACGAGCAGTACTTC.

This clonotype appeared a single time. V gene TRBV27 combines with J gene TRBJ2-5, with D perhaps matching TRBD2 (6 bases). The germline CDR1 and CDR2 sequences are MNHEY and SMNVEV (reference sequence). Deletions cut 5 bases from V and 3 bases from J, with 10 bases between. This CDR3 has 13 residues. The CDR3 protein is CASSGDWKETQYF. The CDR3 DNA reads as TGTGCCAGCAGTGGGGACTGGAAAGAGACCCAGTACTTC.

The chain couples TRBV7-2 to TRBJ2-3; tentative D call: TRBD1 (5 bases). With 2 bases removed from V and 2 bases from J, the gap between germline ends came to 14 bases. The germline gives CDR1 SGHTA, CDR2 FQGNSA. This CDR3 has 16 amino acids. CDR3 residues: CASSLLWGATTDTQYF. The CDR3 DNA sequence: TGTGCCAGCAGCTTACTGTGGGGCGCCACCACAGATACGCAGTATTTT.

This clonotype showed up just a few times. This chain joins TRBV4-3 and TRBJ2-7; tentatively, D is TRBD1 (5 bases). Germline CDR1 is LGHNA and CDR2 is YSLEER. V lost 2 bases, J lost 0 bases, and 14 bases lay in between. The CDR3 contains 16 residues. The CDR3 DNA reads TGCGCCAGCAGCCAATTTCCGGACATCCTCTCCTACGAGCAGTACTTC. It encodes CASSQFPDILSYEQYF.

This chain links TRBV12-3 or TRBV12-4 with TRBJ2-3; perhaps TRBD2 as D (6 bases). The CDR3 totals 15 residues. V was pared by 7 bases and J by 4 bases, with 18 bases between. The CDR3 protein is CASTLRAGLSDTQYF. As DNA, the CDR3 is TGTGCCAGCACCCTTAGGGCGGGACTCTCAGATACGCAGTATTTT.

V usage is TRBV6-6 and J usage is TRBJ1-5, with 7 bases lining up with TRBD1. V dropped 6 bases and J dropped 5; count of bases not matched to a gene: 7. Germline V CDR1 and CDR2: MNHNY, SVGAGI (reference sequence). The CDR3 extends over 14 amino acids. The CDR3 DNA is TGTGCCAGCAGAGACAGGGTCACTGATCAGCCCCAGCATTTT. It is translated as CASRDRVTDQPQHF.

The CDR3 protein is CASSGGSGDYGYTF. DNA for the CDR3: TGCGCCAGCAGCGGGGGTTCTGGGGACTATGGCTACACCTTC. This chain links TRBV5-1 with TRBJ1-2; a possible D gene is TRBD1 (5 bases). V was clipped by 4 bases and J by 3 bases, with 13 bases between them. The CDR3 spans 14 residues. Germline assignment: CDR1 SGHRS and CDR2 YFSETQ.